These T cell receptor beta chains were read from a single sample in a study of CD8 T cells in ankylosing spondylitis. TCRdb recomputed calls from the 5' RACE reads with MiXCR, one row per CDR3 protein. The table lists approximately 550,000 distinct CDR3 sequences, approximately 11% of them singletons. Material: blood, either unsorted or a sorted T cell fraction (not recorded which). These receptors all stem from a male donor with ankylosing spondylitis. Both conserved end residues are part of each CDR3. The order of the fields is clone size, J gene, D gene, V gene, CDR3 protein, CDR3 DNA. D genes are given only for firm matches. Clone size is given for some rows only: seen once, a few or many times, or a class if the clone is expanded.

clone size: .; J gene: TRBJ1-1; D gene: .; V gene: TRBV11-3; CDR3 protein: CASSLGRDLENTEAFF; CDR3 DNA: TGTGCCAGCAGCTTAGGAAGGGACTTGGAGAACACTGAAGCTTTCTTT
clone size: many; J gene: TRBJ2-1; D gene: TRBD2; V gene: TRBV2; CDR3 protein: CASTTLAGGYNEQFF; CDR3 DNA: TGTGCCAGCACCACTCTAGCGGGAGGGTACAATGAGCAGTTCTTC
clone size: few; J gene: TRBJ1-1; D gene: .; V gene: TRBV20-1; CDR3 protein: CSARVSGNTEAFF; CDR3 DNA: TGCAGTGCTAGGGTTTCCGGGAACACTGAAGCTTTCTTT
clone size: .; J gene: TRBJ2-7; D gene: TRBD2; V gene: TRBV7-2; CDR3 protein: CASSLGGRELYEQYF; CDR3 DNA: TGTGCCAGCAGCTTAGGAGGGCGGGAGCTTTACGAGCAGTACTTC
clone size: few; J gene: TRBJ2-7; D gene: .; V gene: TRBV20-1; CDR3 protein: CSVLGETGPLVLYEQYF; CDR3 DNA: TGCAGTGTCTTGGGGGAGACAGGTCCTCTGGTCCTCTACGAGCAGTACTTC
clone size: many; J gene: TRBJ1-1; D gene: TRBD1; V gene: TRBV5-1; CDR3 protein: CASSYLTGGKTEAFF; CDR3 DNA: TGCGCCAGCAGCTACCTGACAGGGGGTAAAACCGAAGCTTTCTTT
clone size: few; J gene: TRBJ2-1; D gene: TRBD2; V gene: TRBV7-2; CDR3 protein: CASSLKRVAGGGQFF; CDR3 DNA: TGTGCCAGCAGCTTAAAGAGAGTAGCGGGAGGCGGGCAGTTCTTC
clone size: .; J gene: TRBJ1-5; D gene: .; V gene: TRBV20-1; CDR3 protein: CSAREGSLNQPQHF; CDR3 DNA: TGCAGTGCTAGAGAGGGCAGCTTAAATCAGCCCCAGCATTTT
clone size: .; J gene: TRBJ2-5; D gene: .; V gene: TRBV19; CDR3 protein: CASSGTQAGTQYF; CDR3 DNA: TGTGCCAGTTCCGGGACCCAAGCAGGGACCCAGTACTTC
clone size: .; J gene: TRBJ2-5; D gene: TRBD2; V gene: TRBV5-1; CDR3 protein: CVSSLAGVGETQYF; CDR3 DNA: TGCGTCAGCAGCCTAGCGGGAGTAGGAGAGACCCAGTACTTC
clone size: many; J gene: TRBJ2-2; D gene: TRBD1; V gene: TRBV5-1; CDR3 protein: CASSLTGTANTGELFF; CDR3 DNA: TGCGCCAGCAGCTTGACCGGGACAGCGAACACCGGGGAGCTGTTTTTT
clone size: .; J gene: TRBJ1-6; D gene: .; V gene: TRBV20-1; CDR3 protein: CSALSWGRSPPHF; CDR3 DNA: TGCAGTGCCCTTTCCTGGGGGAGGTCACCCCCCCACTTT
clone size: .; J gene: TRBJ2-4; D gene: .; V gene: TRBV5-5; CDR3 protein: CASSPDTLAKNIQYF; CDR3 DNA: TGTGCCAGCAGCCCGGACACCCTAGCCAAAAACATTCAGTACTTC
clone size: few; J gene: TRBJ2-1; D gene: TRBD1; V gene: TRBV7-9; CDR3 protein: CASSFNRGANEQFF; CDR3 DNA: TGTGCCAGCAGTTTTAACAGGGGGGCCAATGAGCAGTTCTTC
clone size: few; J gene: TRBJ2-3; D gene: TRBD2; V gene: TRBV5-1; CDR3 protein: CAGKTAGEATDTQYF; CDR3 DNA: TGCGCCGGAAAGACAGCGGGAGAAGCCACAGATACGCAGTATTTT
clone size: .; J gene: TRBJ2-2; D gene: .; V gene: TRBV20-1; CDR3 protein: CSASSTTNTGELFF; CDR3 DNA: TGCAGTGCTAGTAGTACCACGAACACCGGGGAGCTGTTTTTT
clone size: many; J gene: TRBJ1-4; D gene: .; V gene: TRBV12-3/TRBV12-4; CDR3 protein: CASSHSDAQEKLFF; CDR3 DNA: TGTGCCAGCAGTCATTCGGACGCACAGGAGAAACTGTTTTTT
clone size: .; J gene: TRBJ2-7; D gene: .; V gene: TRBV24-1; CDR3 protein: CATSDFRGSEQYF; CDR3 DNA: TGTGCCACCAGTGATTTTCGAGGTTCGGAGCAGTACTTC
clone size: few; J gene: TRBJ2-7; D gene: TRBD2; V gene: TRBV20-1; CDR3 protein: CSALGLAGEYEQYF; CDR3 DNA: TGCAGTGCTCTGGGACTAGCGGGAGAGTACGAGCAGTACTTC
clone size: .; J gene: TRBJ2-2; D gene: TRBD1; V gene: TRBV20-1; CDR3 protein: CSANRQGTGELFF; CDR3 DNA: TGCAGTGCTAATAGACAGGGAACCGGGGAGCTGTTTTTT
clone size: many; J gene: TRBJ1-5; D gene: .; V gene: TRBV10-3; CDR3 protein: CAISERGRLGPQHF; CDR3 DNA: TGTGCCATCAGTGAGAGGGGCCGCTTGGGGCCCCAGCATTTT
clone size: few; J gene: TRBJ1-2; D gene: TRBD1; V gene: TRBV25-1; CDR3 protein: CASRQGANYGYTF; CDR3 DNA: TGTGCCAGCCGACAGGGCGCTAACTATGGCTACACCTTC
clone size: .; J gene: TRBJ2-1; D gene: .; V gene: TRBV24-1; CDR3 protein: CATEGYTYNEQFF; CDR3 DNA: TGTGCCACCGAAGGATACACCTACAATGAGCAGTTCTTC
clone size: few; J gene: TRBJ2-1; D gene: .; V gene: TRBV24-1; CDR3 protein: CATGTSYNEQFF; CDR3 DNA: TGTGCCACCGGGACTTCGTACAATGAGCAGTTCTTC
clone size: .; J gene: TRBJ2-1; D gene: .; V gene: TRBV5-5; CDR3 protein: CASSPGLRCYNEQFF; CDR3 DNA: TGTGCCAGCAGCCCCGGGCTCCGCTGCTACAATGAGCAGTTCTTC
clone size: .; J gene: TRBJ1-2; D gene: .; V gene: TRBV24-1; CDR3 protein: CATSTREGDNYGYTF; CDR3 DNA: TGTGCCACCTCTACGCGAGAAGGGGATAACTATGGCTACACCTTC
clone size: .; J gene: TRBJ1-1; D gene: .; V gene: TRBV7-9; CDR3 protein: CASSRGAAGAFF; CDR3 DNA: TGTGCCAGCAGCCGAGGGGCAGCGGGAGCTTTCTTT
clone size: many; J gene: TRBJ2-3; D gene: .; V gene: TRBV12-3/TRBV12-4; CDR3 protein: CASSFALTTDTQYF; CDR3 DNA: TGTGCCAGCAGTTTTGCGTTGACCACAGATACGCAGTATTTT
clone size: few; J gene: TRBJ1-2; D gene: .; V gene: TRBV12-3/TRBV12-4; CDR3 protein: CASSFSLTSTDGYTF; CDR3 DNA: TGTGCCAGCAGTTTTTCCCTAACTTCCACCGATGGCTACACCTTC
clone size: .; J gene: TRBJ2-7; D gene: TRBD1; V gene: TRBV7-9; CDR3 protein: CASSLRDSQYF; CDR3 DNA: TGTGCCAGCAGCCTCCGGGACAGCCAGTACTTC
clone size: .; J gene: TRBJ2-2; D gene: .; V gene: TRBV24-1; CDR3 protein: CATSGISTGSGNTGELFF; CDR3 DNA: TGTGCCACCAGCGGGATTTCGACGGGGAGTGGAAACACCGGGGAGCTGTTTTTT